These 26 T cell receptor beta chains originate from one sample sequenced in a study of tumor and adjacent non-tumor tissue in lung cancer. No cell sorting was done before RNA was extracted from the tissue. The library came from three nested PCR rounds adapted from ARM-PCR protocols. TCRdb re-analysed the multiplex PCR reads in MiXCR, keeping a single row per CDR3 protein. The sample lists 85,000 to 100,000 distinct CDR3 sequences, about 72% seen once, with 18% in the top ten. Sequencing was carried out using lung tumor tissue. The receptors originated from a man aged 60-69 years with non-small cell lung cancer.

This CDR3 is CANGQTWRSEAFF. The CDR3 bases are TGCGCCAACGGCCAAACCTGGAGGTCTGAAGCTTTCTTT. V usage is TRBV5-1 and J usage is TRBJ1-1; D is uncertain. The germline V gene encodes CDR1 SGHRS and CDR2 YFSETQ. The CDR3 totals 13 residues. With 9 bases removed from V and 6 bases from J, the gap between germline ends came to 18 bases.

The chain links TRBV6-5 to TRBJ2-5; D could derive from TRBD1 or TRBD2 (5 bases each). Trimming took off 2 bases at V and 2 bases at J, with 12 bases between the two ends. Germline-derived CDR1 and CDR2 are MNHEY and SVGAGI. This CDR3 has 15 amino acids. The DNA for the CDR3 is TGTGCCAGCAGTTACCAAGGGACGCGACAAGAGACCCAGTACTTC. Translation gives CASSYQGTRQETQYF.

A note on this clonotype: This may be a read error: a much more frequent sequence differs by one nucleotide. The rearrangement links TRBV28 to TRBJ1-1, with a possible D match to TRBD1 (6 bases). Trimming left V 7 bases short and J 7 bases short, with 19 bases between. This CDR3 contains 14 residues. Germline V gives CDR1 MDHEN, CDR2 SYDVKM. The CDR3 DNA is TGTGCCAGCAATTCAGGCGGACAGACACGTGAAGCTTTCTTT. It translates to CASNSGGQTREAFF.

On this clonotype: At one end the junction does not follow the germline gene, possibly because of a read error. The chain links TRBV23-1 to TRBJ2-7; the D is unclear. TRBV23-1 is known as an ORF, though its function is uncertain. The length of the CDR3 is 15 residues. This CDR3 reads CTSSQSCQELYEQYF. Here the CDR3 DNA reads TGCACCAGCAGTCAATCTTGCCAGGAACTCTACGAGCAGTACTTC.

Worth noting for this clonotype: One base away lies a much larger clone, so this may be a sequencing read error. J is TRBJ1-2 and V is TRBV20-1; weak D call: TRBD1 (6 bases). This CDR3 is built from 15 residues. The germline V gene has CDR1 DFQATT and CDR2 SNEGSKA (reference sequence). Trimming took 1 base from V and 8 from J, leaving 20 bases between them. For the CDR3, the DNA is TGCAGTGCTAGAGCCCAATGGCCGGGGGGCATCGGCTACACCTTC. Protein: CSARAQWPGGIGYTF.

This clonotype was found many times. V is TRBV6-5 and J is TRBJ1-4; TRBD1 aligns across 10 bases. The CDR3 length is 14 residues. V dropped 2 bases and J dropped 10; count of bases not matched to a gene: 4. Germline assignment: CDR1 MNHEY and CDR2 SVGAGI. The CDR3 loop is CASSYGQGEGKLFF. Here the CDR3 DNA reads TGTGCCAGCAGTTACGGACAGGGGGAGGGAAAACTGTTTTTT.

Note on this clonotype: The junction differs from germline at one of its ends, possibly a read error. V and J are TRBV12-5 and TRBJ2-3; D unresolved. Germline V gene sequence: CDR1 LGHNT, CDR2 FRNRAP. This CDR3 region has 13 residues. CDR3 sequence: CASGLVHTDTQYF. Here the CDR3 DNA reads TGTGCTAGTGGTTTGGTACATACAGATACGCAATATTTT.

As regards this clonotype: A read error may produce the germline difference seen at one junction end. The CDR3: CSIRANIGELFF. CDR3 bases: TGCAGCATCAGGGCCAACATCGGGGAGCTGTTTTTT. The rearrangement uses TRBV29-1 and TRBJ2-2, with D perhaps matching TRBD1 (5 bases). Germline V gene sequence: CDR1 SQVTM, CDR2 ANQGSEA. The CDR3 length is 12 residues.

In its sample, this clonotype is medium-sized. The rearrangement uses TRBV11-2 and TRBJ2-5, with D tentatively TRBD1 (6 bases). Germline lookup yields CDR1 SGHAT and CDR2 FQNNGV. Deletions cut 3 bases from V and 0 bases from J, with 11 bases between. The CDR3 spans 15 residues. The CDR3 is CASSFPTGHQETQYF. In nucleotides, the CDR3 is TGTGCCAGCAGCTTCCCGACAGGTCACCAAGAGACCCAGTACTTC.

The chain couples TRBV4-3 to TRBJ1-5; no definite D call. V was trimmed by 0 bases and J by 8 bases, leaving 17 bases between them. The CDR3 length is 16 residues. Germline loops: CDR1 LGHNA, CDR2 YSLEER. In DNA form, the CDR3 reads TGCGCCAGCAGCCAAGATTGGAGGGAGCGGGTGAAGCCCCAGCATTTT. Amino acid sequence: CASSQDWRERVKPQHF.

As to this clonotype: One end of the junction varies from germline; a read error may be responsible. The rearrangement links TRBV11-3 to TRBJ2-6; tentative D call: TRBD1 (6 bases). The CDR3 extends over 15 amino acids. Germline lookup yields CDR1 SGHNT and CDR2 YENEEA. In DNA, the CDR3 is TGTGCCAGGAGCCAACAGGGTTCTGGGGCTAACGTCCTGAGTTTC. This gives the protein CARSQQGSGANVLSF.

In regard to this clonotype: Given a much more abundant clone one base away, this may be a read error. This chain uses TRBV5-6 with TRBJ2-2; D unresolved. Germline-derived CDR1 and CDR2 are SGHDT and YYEEEE. CDR3 length: 13 residues. CDR3 amino acids: CTSRRLDAGELFF. The CDR3, as DNA: TGTACCAGCAGACGTCTCGACGCCGGGGAGCTGTTTTTT.

Comments on this clonotype: Mismatch with germline at one junction end may stem from a read error. The V and J genes are TRBV6-6 and TRBJ1-3, with D unresolved. In germline, CDR1 is MNHNY, CDR2 SVGAGI (reference sequence). The CDR3 runs to 14 residues. CDR3 residues: CASNYKSSGNTIYF. CDR3 nucleotides: TGTGCCAGCAATTACAAGAGTTCTGGAAACACCATATATTTT.

V is TRBV9 and J is TRBJ2-2; TRBD1 matches at 7 bases. The germline V gene has CDR1 SGDLS and CDR2 YYNGEE. V gave up 4 bases and J gave up 5 bases; unmatched junction bases: 5. The CDR3 sequence is 14 residues long. The CDR3 nucleotides are TGTGCCAGCAGCCTACAACAGGGGACCGGGGAGCTGTTTTTT. It encodes CASSLQQGTGELFF.

This clonotype was counted many times. This chain connects TRBV4-1 to TRBJ2-7, with a weak D call TRBD1 (6 bases). With 0 bases removed from V and 5 bases from J, the gap between germline ends came to 11 bases. Germline CDR1 reads MGHRA; CDR2 reads YSYEKL. The CDR3 has 14 residues. CDR3 nucleotide sequence: TGCGCCAGCAGCCAAGATACAGGGTTCGACGAGCAGTACTTC. Translation: CASSQDTGFDEQYF.

As for this clonotype: An end of the junction differs from the germline gene, which may be a read error. This chain connects TRBV4-1 to TRBJ1-4; the D is unclear. Germline-derived CDR1 and CDR2 are MGHRA and YSYEKL. This CDR3 spans 16 amino acids. Here the CDR3 reads CASSHYFGLTNEKLFF. CDR3 coding DNA: TGCGCCAGTAGCCATTACTTTGGGTTAACTAATGAAAAATTGTTTTTT.

This clonotype occurred once. J is TRBJ2-1 and V is TRBV11-2, with 8 nucleotides matching TRBD2. CDR1 and CDR2 (germline): SGHAT, FQNNGV. The CDR3 length is 16 residues. V shed 5 bases and J 0 bases; nucleotides not matched to a gene: 6. CDR3 DNA: TGTGCCAGCAGCCTTAGCGGGAAAGGCTCCTACAATGAGCAGTTCTTC. Its protein product is CASSLSGKGSYNEQFF.

Many counts were recorded for this clonotype. The V gene is TRBV14, the J gene TRBJ2-1; D remains ambiguous. CDR1 and CDR2 (germline): SGHDN, FVKESK. There are 13 residues in the CDR3. The V end was cut by 1 base, the J end by 9 bases, with 10 bases between. CDR3 in DNA: TGTGCCAGCAGCCAAGGGGTTACGGGTGAGCAGTTCTTC. This codes for CASSQGVTGEQFF.

This clonotype has a count of ten or more. The V call is TRBV6-2 or TRBV6-3, the J call TRBJ1-2; 7 bases line up with TRBD1. V shed 4 bases, J shed 7 bases, and the junction held 9 bases outside the gene matches. Germline CDR1 is MNHEY and CDR2 is SVGEGT. The CDR3 runs 14 residues. The CDR3 bases are TGTGCCAGCAGTTCGACAGGGCGAGGTCGTGGCTACACCTTC. The encoded protein is CASSSTGRGRGYTF.

This clonotype is a singleton in its sample. Compared with germline, one end of the junction differs, possibly owing to a read error. V and J are TRBV6-5 and TRBJ2-6, with 9 bases matching TRBD2. From germline, CDR1 is MNHEY and CDR2 SVGAGI. The CDR3 loop spans 17 amino acids. The CDR3 protein is CASGVAGVFSGTNVLTF. CDR3 coding DNA: TGTGCCAGCGGTGTAGCGGGAGTATTCTCTGGGACCAACGTCCTGACTTTT.

This clonotype was observed at least ten times. The rearrangement uses TRBV28 and TRBJ2-7; 9 bases align to TRBD1. The CDR3 runs 15 residues. V lost 1 base and J lost 1; bases outside the gene matches: 2. Germline V CDR1 and CDR2: MDHEN, SYDVKM. For the CDR3, the DNA is TGTGCCAGCAGTTTATCCGGGACAGGGTCCTACGAGCAGTACTTC. The encoded protein is CASSLSGTGSYEQYF.

Points on this clonotype: The junction departs from germline at one end; a sequencing error may be responsible. The chain couples TRBV29-1 to TRBJ2-5; D might be TRBD1 or TRBD2, each matching 5 bases. CDR3 length equals 12 residues. The germline gives CDR1 SQVTM, CDR2 ANQGSEA. The CDR3 here is CSVESGTETQYF. DNA of the CDR3: TGCAGCGTTGAGTCCGGGACGGAGACGCAGTACTTC.

The V gene is TRBV20-1, the J gene TRBJ2-5; 7 bases align to TRBD2. V was pared by 6 bases and J by 7 bases, with 26 bases of the junction left unmatched. Germline V gene lookup returns CDR1 DFQATT and CDR2 SNEGSKA (reference sequence). The CDR3 extends over 18 amino acids. CDR3 DNA sequence: TGCAGTGCGGCTCCAGACGGGCTCACTAGCGCCCCGACCGGGACCCAGTACTTC. Its translation is CSAAPDGLTSAPTGTQYF.

This chain joins TRBV20-1 and TRBJ2-2, with 7 bases fitting TRBD1. With V trimmed by 3 bases and J by 0 bases, 7 bases remained unmatched. The CDR3 is made up of 16 amino acids. CDR1 and CDR2 (germline): DFQATT, SNEGSKA (reference sequence). CDR3 DNA: TGCAGTGCTAGGGATCATGACAGGGCGAACACCGGGGAGCTGTTTTTT. Its protein is CSARDHDRANTGELFF.

In this sample, this clonotype turned up many times. J is TRBJ2-1 and V is TRBV12-3 or TRBV12-4; possible D gene TRBD2, 6 bases. The V gene lost 3 bases and the J gene lost 3 bases, with 12 bases spanning the gap. This CDR3 has 15 residues. This CDR3 reads CASSFSAGYYNEQFF. In DNA, the CDR3 is TGTGCCAGCAGTTTTTCGGCGGGGTACTACAATGAGCAGTTCTTC.

In regard to this clonotype: Since a much larger clone is just one base distant, this may be a read error. The J gene is TRBJ2-2, the V gene TRBV7-9; possible D gene TRBD2, 5 bases. CDR3 length equals 15 residues. Germline V gene data show CDR1 as SEHNR and CDR2 as FQNEAQ (reference sequence). The CDR3 spells CSSSRTFQNTGELFF. The CDR3 DNA reads as TGTTCCAGCAGCCGGACTTTCCAGAACACCGGGGAGCTGTTTTTT.